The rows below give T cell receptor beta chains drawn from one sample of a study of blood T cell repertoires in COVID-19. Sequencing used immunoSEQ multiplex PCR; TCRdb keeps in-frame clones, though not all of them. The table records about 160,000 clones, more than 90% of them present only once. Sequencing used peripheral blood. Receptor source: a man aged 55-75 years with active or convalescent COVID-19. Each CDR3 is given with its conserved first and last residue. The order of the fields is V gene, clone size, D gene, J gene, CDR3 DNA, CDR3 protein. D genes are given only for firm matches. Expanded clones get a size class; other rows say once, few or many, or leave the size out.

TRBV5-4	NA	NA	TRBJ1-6	TGTGCCAGCAGCCATCCGGACACATACGGTGTATCACCCCTCCACTTT	CASSHPDTYGVSPLHF
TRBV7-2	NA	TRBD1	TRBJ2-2	TGTGCCAGCAGCGAGGACAGGGGGGAGCTGTTTTTT	CASSEDRGELFF
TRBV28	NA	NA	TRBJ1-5	TGTGCCAGCAGTTTGCGACGGGGGATTCAGCCCCAGCATTTT	CASSLRRGIQPQHF
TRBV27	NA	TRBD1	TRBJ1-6	TGTGCCAGCAGTGCCTGGGACAGTGGGAATTCACCCCTCCACTTT	CASSAWDSGNSPLHF
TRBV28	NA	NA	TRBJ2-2	TGTGCCAGTTCGATGACGGGGATTGGCACCGGGGAGCTGTTTTTT	CASSMTGIGTGELFF
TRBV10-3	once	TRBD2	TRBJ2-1	TGTGCCATCAATCGACTAGCGGGGGGGTCCCTTTCCTACAATGAGCAGTTCTTC	CAINRLAGGSLSYNEQFF
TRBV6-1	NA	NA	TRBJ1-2	TGTGCCAGCAGTGATTCCGGGATAAGCTACACCTTC	CASSDSGISYTF
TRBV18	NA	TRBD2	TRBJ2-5	TGTGCCAGCTCACCCGACGGACTAGCGAGCCAAGAGACCCAGTACTTC	CASSPDGLASQETQYF
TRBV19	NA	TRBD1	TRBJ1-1	TGTGCCAGTAGTACCCTCCGGGACAGGGGGTGGCACACTGAAGCTTTCTTT	CASSTLRDRGWHTEAFF
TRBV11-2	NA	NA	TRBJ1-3	TGTGCCAGCAGCTTAGCCTCAGGGGCCGTTGGAAACACCATATATTTT	CASSLASGAVGNTIYF
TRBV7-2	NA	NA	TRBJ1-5	TGTGCCAGCAGCTTAGAAGGCAGGGGCAGGTCCCAGCATTTT	CASSLEGRGRSQHF
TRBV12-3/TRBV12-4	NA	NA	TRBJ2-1	TGTGCCAGCAGTCCCTCCAATGAGCAGTTCTTC	CASSPSNEQFF
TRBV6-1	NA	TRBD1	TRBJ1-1	TGTGCCAGCAGTATACAGGGGAGGAACACTGAAGCTTTCTTT	CASSIQGRNTEAFF
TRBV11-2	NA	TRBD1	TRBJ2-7	TGTGCCAGCAGCTTAAGACAGGGCGCCTACGAGCAGTACTTC	CASSLRQGAYEQYF
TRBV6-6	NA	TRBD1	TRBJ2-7	TGTGCCAGCAGTGGACAGGGGGCATCCTACGAGCAGTACTTC	CASSGQGASYEQYF
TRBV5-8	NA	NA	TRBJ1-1	TGTGCCAGCAGCTTGGAGGAGGCCACTGAAGCTTTCTTT	CASSLEEATEAFF
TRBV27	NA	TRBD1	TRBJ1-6	TGTGCCAGCAGCTCCGGGACAGGGTATTCACCCCTCCACTTT	CASSSGTGYSPLHF
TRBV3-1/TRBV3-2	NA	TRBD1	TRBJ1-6	TGTGCCAGCACCACCGGGACAGGGGGTTCCTATAATTCACCCCTCCACTTT	CASTTGTGGSYNSPLHF
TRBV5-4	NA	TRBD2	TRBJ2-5	TGTGCCAGCAGCCCCTGGGTAGCGGGGGAAGAGACCCAGTACTTC	CASSPWVAGEETQYF
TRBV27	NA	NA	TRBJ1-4	TGTGCCAGCAGTTTTCGTGCCCCAGGAACTAATGAAAAACTGTTTTTT	CASSFRAPGTNEKLFF
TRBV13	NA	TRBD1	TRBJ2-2	TGTGCCAGCATGGACAGGGGGATTAACACCGGGGAGCTGTTTTTT	CASMDRGINTGELFF
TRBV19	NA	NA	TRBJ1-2	TGTGCCAGTAAGACAAGTTTTTCCTACTATGGCTACACCTTC	CASKTSFSYYGYTF
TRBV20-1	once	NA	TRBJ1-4	TGCAGTGTCTGCGGTAATGAAAAACTGTTTTTT	CSVCGNEKLFF
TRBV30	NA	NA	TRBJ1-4	TGTGCCTGGAGTAGGGGAAGGGGGATAACCTTAACTAATGAAAAACTGTTTTTT	CAWSRGRGITLTNEKLFF
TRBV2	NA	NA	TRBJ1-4	TGTGCCAGCAGGCGACAGGCTCCTAATGAAAAACTGTTTTTT	CASRRQAPNEKLFF
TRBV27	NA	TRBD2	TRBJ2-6	TGTGCCAGCAGTTCTCTAGCGGGATTCTCTGGGGCCAACGTCCTGACTTTC	CASSSLAGFSGANVLTF
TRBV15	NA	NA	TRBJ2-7	TGTGCCACCAGCAGAGATACGGGTAACGAGCAGTACTTC	CATSRDTGNEQYF
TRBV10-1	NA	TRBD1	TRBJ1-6	TGCGCCAGCAGTGAAGACAGGGAGTCTCATAATTCACCCCTCCACTTT	CASSEDRESHNSPLHF
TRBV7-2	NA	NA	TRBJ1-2	TGTGCCAGCAGCTTAAACAGGGCAAACTATGGCTACACCTTC	CASSLNRANYGYTF
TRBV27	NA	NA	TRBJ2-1	TGTGCCAGCAGCGTACGGTTAACCGCCTACAATGAGCAGTTCTTC	CASSVRLTAYNEQFF
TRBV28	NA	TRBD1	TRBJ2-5	TGTGCCAGCAGTTCGATTCAGGGGGTTGGTGAGACCCAGTACTTC	CASSSIQGVGETQYF
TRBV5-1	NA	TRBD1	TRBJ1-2	TGCGCCAGCAGCTTGGAGAACAGGGGGCGCTATGGCTACACCTTC	CASSLENRGRYGYTF
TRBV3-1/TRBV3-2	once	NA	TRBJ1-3	TGTGCCAGCAGCCCTTCCAGTTCCGGAAACACCATATATTTT	CASSPSSSGNTIYF
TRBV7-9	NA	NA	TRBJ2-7	TGTGCCAGCAGCAACAATGGGCCAGGGGAAAGCGAGCAGTACTTC	CASSNNGPGESEQYF
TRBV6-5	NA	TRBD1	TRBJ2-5	TGTGCCAGCAGTTTTAGCAGGGGGCTAAGGGAGACCCAGTACTTC	CASSFSRGLRETQYF
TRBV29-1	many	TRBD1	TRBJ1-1	TGCAGCGTTGAGAGGGACAGCGCGATTGAAGCTTTCTTT	CSVERDSAIEAFF
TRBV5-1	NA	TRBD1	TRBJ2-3	TGCGCCAGCAGCTCCGGACAGGGGGAGAGAGATACGCAGTATTTT	CASSSGQGERDTQYF
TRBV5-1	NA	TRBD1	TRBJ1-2	TGCGCCAGCAGCCAGACGGCCGGGACAGGGTATGGCTACACCTTC	CASSQTAGTGYGYTF
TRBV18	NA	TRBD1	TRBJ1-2	TGTGCCAGCTCAGCAGAGGGAACAGGGGGCTCCTATGGCTACACCTTC	CASSAEGTGGSYGYTF
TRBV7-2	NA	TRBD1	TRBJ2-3	TGTGCCAGCAGCTCACGGACAGGGACAGATACGCAGTATTTT	CASSSRTGTDTQYF
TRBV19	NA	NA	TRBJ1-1	TGTGCCAGTAGTACCTCAGTGAACACTGAAGCTTTCTTT	CASSTSVNTEAFF
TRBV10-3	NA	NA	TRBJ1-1	TGTGCCATCAAACCAGGGTCAAGCCCTATGAACACTGAAGCTTTCTTT	CAIKPGSSPMNTEAFF
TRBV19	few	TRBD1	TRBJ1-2	TGTGCCAGTAGTATGGGACAGGGCCTCTATGGCTACACCTTC	CASSMGQGLYGYTF
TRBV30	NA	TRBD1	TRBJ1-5	TGTGCCTGGAGTCCCGGACAGGGCCTACAGCCCCAGCATTTT	CAWSPGQGLQPQHF
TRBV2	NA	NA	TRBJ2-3	TGTGCCAGCAGTGCCCGACAGCCAGATACGCAGTATTTT	CASSARQPDTQYF
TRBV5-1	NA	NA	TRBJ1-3	TGCGCCAGCAGCTTGGAGGGGGTTGGGACCTCTGGAAACACCATATATTTT	CASSLEGVGTSGNTIYF
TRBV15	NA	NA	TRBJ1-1	TGTGCCACCAGCAGAGAAGGTCAGGGGAACACTGAAGCTTTCTTT	CATSREGQGNTEAFF
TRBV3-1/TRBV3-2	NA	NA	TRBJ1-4	TGTGCCAGCAGCCGAAACCTCAACAGTGCAACTAATGAAAAACTGTTTTTT	CASSRNLNSATNEKLFF
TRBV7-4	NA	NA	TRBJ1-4	TGTGCCAGCAGCCACTCAGGACAGCCCTCAGGGGATTATAATGAAAAACTGTTTTTT	CASSHSGQPSGDYNEKLFF
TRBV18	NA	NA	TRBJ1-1	TGTGCCAGCTCACCCAGGGAGGGCGCCATTACGAACACTGAAGCTTTCTTT	CASSPREGAITNTEAFF